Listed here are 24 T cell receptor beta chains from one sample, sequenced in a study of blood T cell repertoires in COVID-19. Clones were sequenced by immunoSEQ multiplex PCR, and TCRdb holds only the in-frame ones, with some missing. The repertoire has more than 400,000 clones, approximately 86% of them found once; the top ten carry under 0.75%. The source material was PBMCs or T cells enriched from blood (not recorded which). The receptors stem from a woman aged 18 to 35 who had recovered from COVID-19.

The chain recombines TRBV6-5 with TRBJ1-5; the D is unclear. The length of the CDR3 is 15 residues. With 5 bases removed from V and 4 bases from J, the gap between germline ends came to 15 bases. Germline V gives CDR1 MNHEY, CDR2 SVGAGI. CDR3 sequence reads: CASSRNVAPNQPQHF. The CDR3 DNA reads TGTGCCAGCAGTCGAAATGTGGCACCTAATCAGCCCCAGCATTTT.

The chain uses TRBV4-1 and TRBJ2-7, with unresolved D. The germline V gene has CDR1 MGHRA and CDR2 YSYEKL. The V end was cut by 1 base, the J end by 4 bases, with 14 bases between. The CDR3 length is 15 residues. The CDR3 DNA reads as TGCGCCAGCAGCCAAGGGTCCGGGTCGACGTACGAGCAGTACTTC. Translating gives CASSQGSGSTYEQYF.

The CDR3 spells CASSEAGQNQPQHF. The CDR3, as DNA: TGTGCCAGCAGTGAGGCAGGGCAAAATCAGCCCCAGCATTTT. The chain links TRBV2 to TRBJ1-5, with D possibly TRBD1 on 5 matching bases. This CDR3 region has 14 residues. From germline, CDR1 is SNHLY and CDR2 FYNNEI. V shed 3 bases and J shed 4 bases, with 10 bases lying between them.

CDR3 loop: CASSSWTGGNSPLHF. CDR3 DNA: TGTGCCAGCAGCTCTTGGACAGGAGGGAATTCACCCCTCCACTTT. The chain joins TRBV13 to TRBJ1-6; 7 nucleotides match TRBD1. There are 15 residues in the CDR3. From germline, CDR1 is PRHDT and CDR2 FYEKMQ (reference sequence). The J segment lost 7 bases and the V segment lost 4 bases, leaving 7 bases of the junction unmatched.

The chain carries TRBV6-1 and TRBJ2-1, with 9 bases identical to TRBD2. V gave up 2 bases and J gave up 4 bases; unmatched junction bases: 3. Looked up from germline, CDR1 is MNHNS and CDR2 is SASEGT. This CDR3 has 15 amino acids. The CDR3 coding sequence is TGTGCCAGCAGTGAAAGAAGCGGGGGGTACAATGAGCAGTTCTTC. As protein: CASSERSGGYNEQFF.

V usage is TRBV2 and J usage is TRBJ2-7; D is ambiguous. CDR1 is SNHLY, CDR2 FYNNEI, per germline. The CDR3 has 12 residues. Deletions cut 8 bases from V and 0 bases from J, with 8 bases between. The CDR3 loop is CASQLSSYEQYF. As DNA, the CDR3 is TGTGCCAGCCAATTGTCCTCCTACGAGCAGTACTTC.

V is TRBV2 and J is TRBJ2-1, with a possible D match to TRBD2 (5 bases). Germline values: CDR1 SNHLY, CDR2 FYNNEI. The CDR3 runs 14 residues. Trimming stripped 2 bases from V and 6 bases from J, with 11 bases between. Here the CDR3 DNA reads TGTGCCAGCAGTGAATACCGGGGTCGCAATGAGCAGTTCTTC. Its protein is CASSEYRGRNEQFF. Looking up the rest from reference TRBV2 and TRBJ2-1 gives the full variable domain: EPEVTQTPSHQVTQMGQEVILRCVPISNHLYFYWYRQILGQKVEFLVSFYNNEISEKSEIFDDQFSVERPDGSNFTLKIRSTKLEDSAMYFCASSEYRGRNEQFFGPGTRLTVL.

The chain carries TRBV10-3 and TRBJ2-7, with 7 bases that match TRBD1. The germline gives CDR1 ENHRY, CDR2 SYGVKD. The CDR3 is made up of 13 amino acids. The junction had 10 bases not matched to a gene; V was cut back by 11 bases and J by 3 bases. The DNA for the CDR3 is TGTGCCGCGCAACAGGGGCCTATCTACGAGCAGTACTTC. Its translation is CAAQQGPIYEQYF.

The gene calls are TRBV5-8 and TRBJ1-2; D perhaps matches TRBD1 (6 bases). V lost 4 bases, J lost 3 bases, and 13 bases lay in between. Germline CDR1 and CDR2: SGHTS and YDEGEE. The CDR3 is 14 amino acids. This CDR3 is CASSRSRGDYGYTF. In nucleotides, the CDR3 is TGTGCCAGCAGCAGATCCAGGGGCGACTATGGCTACACCTTC.

CDR3 loop: CASSHVRDSLTGKLFF. The CDR3 DNA reads TGTGCCAGCAGCCACGTCCGGGACAGCCTGACAGGAAAACTGTTTTTT. This rearrangement joins TRBV3-1 (or the pseudogene TRBV3-2) to TRBJ1-4, with TRBD1 identical over 7 bases. Germline CDR1 is LGHDT and CDR2 is YNNKEL (reference sequence). Trimming cost V 3 bases and J 10 bases; bases outside gene matches: 14. The CDR3 has 16 amino acids.

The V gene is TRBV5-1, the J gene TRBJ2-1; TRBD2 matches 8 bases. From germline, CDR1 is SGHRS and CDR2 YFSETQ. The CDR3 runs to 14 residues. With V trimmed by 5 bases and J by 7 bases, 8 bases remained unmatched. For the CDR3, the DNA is TGCGCCAGCAGTATGCGGGGGGCGGGAAATGAGCAGTTCTTC. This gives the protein CASSMRGAGNEQFF. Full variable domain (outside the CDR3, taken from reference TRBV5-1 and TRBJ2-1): KAGVTQTPRYLIKTRGQQVTLSCSPISGHRSVSWYQQTPGQGLQFLFEYFSETQRNKGNFPGRFSGRQFSNSRSEMNVSTLELGDSALYLCASSMRGAGNEQFFGPGTRLTVL.

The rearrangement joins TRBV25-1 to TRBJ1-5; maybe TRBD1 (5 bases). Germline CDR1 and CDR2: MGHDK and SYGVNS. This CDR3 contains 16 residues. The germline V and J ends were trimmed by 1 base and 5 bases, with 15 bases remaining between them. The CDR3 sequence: CASSESGRGRDQPQHF. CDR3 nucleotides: TGTGCCAGCAGTGAATCTGGAAGGGGCAGAGATCAGCCCCAGCATTTT.

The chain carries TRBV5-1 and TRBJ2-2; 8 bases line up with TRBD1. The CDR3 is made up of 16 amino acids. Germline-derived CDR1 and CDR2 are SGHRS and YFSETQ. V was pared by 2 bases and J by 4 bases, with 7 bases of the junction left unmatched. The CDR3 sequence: CASSFLQGAATGELFF. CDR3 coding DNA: TGCGCCAGCAGCTTCCTCCAGGGGGCGGCCACCGGGGAGCTGTTTTTT.

For the CDR3, the DNA is TGTGCCAGCAGTGAAGACAGGGAATCCTACGAGCAGTACTTC. Translated: CASSEDRESYEQYF. J is TRBJ2-7 and V is TRBV6-1, with TRBD1 as a possible D gene (6 bases). V was shortened by 1 base and J by 1 base, with 8 bases between the two germline ends. Per the germline V gene, CDR1 is MNHNS and CDR2 is SASEGT. This CDR3 has 14 residues.

CDR3 loop: CASSQLSGGKTDTQYF. The CDR3 region has the DNA TGTGCCAGCAGCCAACTCAGCGGGGGTAAAACAGATACGCAGTATTTT. J is TRBJ2-3 and V is TRBV3-1 (or the pseudogene TRBV3-2); TRBD2 aligns across 8 bases. J was trimmed by 3 bases and V by 2 bases; bases with no gene match: 7. The CDR3 is 16 residues long. Germline CDR1 is LGHDT and CDR2 is YNNKEL (reference sequence).

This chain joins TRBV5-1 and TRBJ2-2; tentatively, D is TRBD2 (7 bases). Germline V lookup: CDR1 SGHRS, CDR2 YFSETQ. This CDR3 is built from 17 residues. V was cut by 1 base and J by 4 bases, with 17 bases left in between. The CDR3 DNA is TGCGCCAGCAGCTTGTATGGGGGGGCCGTAGGCACCGGGGAGCTGTTTTTT. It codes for CASSLYGGAVGTGELFF.

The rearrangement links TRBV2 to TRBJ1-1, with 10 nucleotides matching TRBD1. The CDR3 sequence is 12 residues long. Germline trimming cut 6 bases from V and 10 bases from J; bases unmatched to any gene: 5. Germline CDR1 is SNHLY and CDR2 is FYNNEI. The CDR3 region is CASRVRTGGAFF. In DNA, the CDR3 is TGTGCCAGCAGGGTGAGGACAGGGGGAGCTTTCTTT.

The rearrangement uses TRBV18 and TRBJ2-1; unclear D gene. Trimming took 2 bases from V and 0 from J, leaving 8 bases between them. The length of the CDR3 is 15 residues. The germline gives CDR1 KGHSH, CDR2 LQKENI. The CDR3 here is CASSPTASSYNEQFF. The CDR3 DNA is TGTGCCAGCTCACCAACCGCCAGCTCCTACAATGAGCAGTTCTTC.

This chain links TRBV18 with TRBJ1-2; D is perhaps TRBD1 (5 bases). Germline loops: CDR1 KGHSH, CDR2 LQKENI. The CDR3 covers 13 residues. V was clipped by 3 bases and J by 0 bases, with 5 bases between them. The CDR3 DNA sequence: TGTGCCAGCTCACCGGACACTAACTATGGCTACACCTTC. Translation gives CASSPDTNYGYTF.

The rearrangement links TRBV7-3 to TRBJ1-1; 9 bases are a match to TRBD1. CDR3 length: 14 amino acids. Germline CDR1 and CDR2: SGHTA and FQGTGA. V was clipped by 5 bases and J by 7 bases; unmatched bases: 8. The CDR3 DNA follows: TGTGCCAGCAGCCCAACAGGGGGCAATAATGAAGCTTTCTTT. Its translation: CASSPTGGNNEAFF.

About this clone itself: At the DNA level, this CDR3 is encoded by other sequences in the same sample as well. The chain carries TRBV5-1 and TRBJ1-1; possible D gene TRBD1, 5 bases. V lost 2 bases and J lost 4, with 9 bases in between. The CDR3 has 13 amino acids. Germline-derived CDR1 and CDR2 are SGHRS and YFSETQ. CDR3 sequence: CASSFGGTTEAFF. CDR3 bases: TGCGCCAGCAGCTTCGGGGGGACCACTGAAGCTTTCTTT.

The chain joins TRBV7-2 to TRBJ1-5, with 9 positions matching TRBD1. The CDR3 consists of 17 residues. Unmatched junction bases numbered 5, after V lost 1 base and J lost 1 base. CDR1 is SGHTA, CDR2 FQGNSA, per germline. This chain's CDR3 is CASSLEGTGRSNQPQHF. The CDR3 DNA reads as TGTGCCAGCAGCTTAGAAGGGACAGGGAGGAGCAATCAGCCCCAGCATTTT.

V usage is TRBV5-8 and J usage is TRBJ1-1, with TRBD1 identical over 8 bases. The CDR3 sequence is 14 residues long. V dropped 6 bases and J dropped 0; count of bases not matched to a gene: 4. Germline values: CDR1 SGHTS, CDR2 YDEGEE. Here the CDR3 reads CASTLTGVNTEAFF. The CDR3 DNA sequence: TGTGCCAGCACCCTGACAGGGGTGAACACTGAAGCTTTCTTT. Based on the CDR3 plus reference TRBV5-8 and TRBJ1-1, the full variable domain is EAGVTQSPTHLIKTRGQQATLRCSPISGHTSVYWYQQALGLGLQFLLWYDEGEERNRGNFPPRFSGRQFPNYSSELNVNALELEDSALYLCASTLTGVNTEAFFGQGTRLTVV.

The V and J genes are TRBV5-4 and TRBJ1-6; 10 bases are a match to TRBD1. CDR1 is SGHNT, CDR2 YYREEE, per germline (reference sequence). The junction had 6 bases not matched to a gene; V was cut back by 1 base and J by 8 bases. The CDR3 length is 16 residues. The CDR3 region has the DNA TGTGCCAGCAGCTTGTTCGCGGGGACAGGGGATTCACCCCTCCACTTT. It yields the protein CASSLFAGTGDSPLHF.